Listed below are T cell receptor beta chains from one sample, sequenced in a study of OX40 agonist ivuxolimab in advanced cancers. The method was immunoSEQ multiplex PCR; TCRdb's version includes in-frame clones alone and lacks a portion of them. Among about 88,000 clones listed, 85% were seen once. The input for sequencing was CD4+ or CD8+ T cells sorted from blood, taken in a trial of the OX40 agonist ivuxolimab. Receptor source: an adult with an advanced solid tumor such as melanoma, head and neck, liver or kidney cancer. The CDR3 runs from the conserved cysteine through the conserved F or W. The D gene is left open where the match is weak. For some rows the clone size is stated as once, few or many, or as a class when expanded; others skip it.

d_call j_call v_call clone_size cdr3_aa cdr3_nt
. TRBJ2-1 TRBV7-2 . CASSLMPPGTNNEQFF TGTGCCAGCAGCTTAATGCCGCCAGGGACCAACAATGAGCAGTTCTTC
TRBD1 TRBJ2-3 TRBV5-1 once CASNNRGLRTDTQYF TGCGCCAGCAACAACAGGGGTTTGAGGACAGATACGCAGTATTTT
. TRBJ2-5 TRBV2 . CASRRYQETQYF TGTGCCAGCCGACGATACCAAGAGACCCAGTACTTC
. TRBJ2-2 TRBV11-2 once CASSLGPGTGELFF TGTGCCAGCAGCTTAGGACCGGGCACCGGGGAGCTGTTTTTT
TRBD1 TRBJ1-4 TRBV5-1 . CASRGDSVNEKLFF TGCGCCAGCAGGGGGGACAGCGTAAATGAAAAACTGTTTTTT
. TRBJ1-2 TRBV4-3 . CASSQSYVYGYTF TGCGCCAGCAGCCAGAGCTATGTCTATGGCTACACCTTC
. TRBJ2-3 TRBV13 . CASSPPGTDTQYF TGTGCCAGCAGCCCCCCTGGCACAGATACGCAGTATTTT
TRBD2 TRBJ2-1 TRBV7-3 . CASSFGGDEQFF TGTGCCAGCAGCTTTGGGGGGGATGAGCAGTTCTTC
. TRBJ1-6 TRBV7-8 . CASSLDFGRRAPLHF TGTGCCAGCAGCTTAGACTTTGGGAGAAGGGCACCCCTCCACTTT
. TRBJ1-2 TRBV11-2 . CASSLVSGRNGYTF TGTGCCAGCAGCTTAGTGTCGGGTAGGAATGGCTACACCTTC
. TRBJ1-4 TRBV23-1 . CASSQYLGRKLFF TGCGCCAGCAGTCAATATCTCGGTAGAAAACTGTTTTTT
. TRBJ2-7 TRBV27 . CASSYGGARGRSYEQYF TGTGCCAGCAGTTATGGAGGGGCCCGTGGGAGATCTTACGAGCAGTACTTC
TRBD1 TRBJ2-7 TRBV5-1 . CASSFTTGAYEQYF TGCGCCAGCAGCTTTACCACAGGGGCCTACGAGCAGTACTTC
. TRBJ1-6 TRBV5-8 . CASSLDRANNSPLHF TGTGCCAGCAGCTTGGACAGGGCAAATAATTCACCCCTCCACTTT
TRBD2 TRBJ2-1 TRBV4-3 . CASSQVGTSGSNEQFF TGCGCCAGCAGCCAAGTCGGGACTAGCGGGAGCAATGAGCAGTTCTTC
TRBD1 TRBJ2-1 TRBV27 . CASGPRTGSHNEQFF TGTGCCAGCGGGCCTAGGACAGGGTCGCACAATGAGCAGTTCTTC
TRBD1 TRBJ2-1 TRBV4-1 . CASSRGRRGQGGPLNEQFF TGCGCCAGCAGCCGCGGACGTCGGGGACAGGGGGGTCCCCTTAATGAGCAGTTCTTC
TRBD1 TRBJ1-2 TRBV5-5 . CASRPTGDVYGYTF TGTGCCAGCAGGCCGACAGGGGATGTCTATGGCTACACCTTC
. TRBJ2-7 TRBV19 few CASSWGHEQYF TGTGCCAGTAGCTGGGGGCACGAGCAGTACTTC
TRBD2 TRBJ2-3 TRBV5-4 . CASSLEPVGLAGNGDTQYF TGTGCCAGCAGCTTGGAGCCCGTGGGACTAGCGGGGAATGGGGATACGCAGTATTTT
TRBD1 TRBJ1-1 TRBV7-9 . CASSLRDRATEAFF TGTGCCAGCAGCCTCCGGGACAGGGCCACTGAAGCTTTCTTT
. TRBJ2-3 TRBV9 . CASSVGGVQSPTDTQYF TGTGCCAGCAGCGTAGGTGGCGTCCAATCCCCCACAGATACGCAGTATTTT
TRBD1 TRBJ1-2 TRBV28 . CASSRQGNYGYTF TGTGCCAGCAGTCGACAGGGTAACTATGGCTACACCTTC
. TRBJ1-2 TRBV5-1 . CASRPDSYGYTF TGCGCCAGCAGACCGGATAGCTATGGCTACACCTTC
. TRBJ2-1 TRBV7-9 . CASSHAVPGGNEQFF TGTGCCAGCAGCCACGCTGTCCCTGGGGGCAATGAGCAGTTCTTC
TRBD1 TRBJ1-2 TRBV2 . CASHLPGQGNYGYTF TGTGCCAGTCATTTACCGGGACAGGGTAATTATGGCTACACCTTC
. TRBJ1-1 TRBV6-5 . CASSRPEGEAFF TGTGCCAGCAGCCGGCCCGAGGGTGAAGCTTTCTTT
. TRBJ2-2 TRBV7-9 . CASSLVWQGDTGELFF TGTGCCAGCAGCTTAGTATGGCAGGGTGACACCGGGGAGCTGTTTTTT
TRBD1 TRBJ2-5 TRBV20-1 . CSATGEETQYF TGCAGTGCGACAGGGGAAGAGACCCAGTACTTC
. TRBJ2-1 TRBV7-2 . CASSVINPPNEQFF TGTGCCAGCAGCGTCATTAACCCCCCCAATGAGCAGTTCTTC
TRBD2 TRBJ2-3 TRBV2 . CASSWDYSTDTQYF TGTGCCAGCAGTTGGGACTACAGCACAGATACGCAGTATTTT
. TRBJ2-3 TRBV7-2 . CASSFVGRTDTQYF TGTGCCAGCAGCTTCGTGGGGCGAACAGATACGCAGTATTTT
TRBD1 TRBJ1-1 TRBV5-1 . CASSLAPRIGQAEAFF TGCGCCAGCAGCTTGGCCCCCAGAATCGGACAGGCTGAAGCTTTCTTT